This paragraph covers one T cell receptor (beta chain) sequence. V dropped 6 bases and J dropped 1 base, with 19 bases sitting between them. Germline loops: CDR1 MNHEY, CDR2 SMNVEV (reference sequence). CDR3 length equals 17 residues. TCRdb keeps only in-frame clones here, not all; method: immunoSEQ multiplex PCR. The sample yields around 200,000 clones, about 86% seen once. This sample stems from a study of cytomegalovirus exposure and HLA in healthy donors. This sequence was found in a woman aged 18 to 35 in good health and CMV-seropositive. The sequenced material came from PBMCs. V is TRBV27 and J is TRBJ2-1; a weak D match, TRBD2 (6 bases). The CDR3 region has the DNA TGTGCCAGCAGCCCCCCGCGGGGTTTAGGGTCCTACAATGAGCAGTTCTTC. As protein: CASSPPRGLGSYNEQFF.